These 25 T cell receptor beta chains were all obtained from the same sample, sequenced in a study of CD4 T cells in relation to SARS-CoV-2 and coronaviruses. Clones were sequenced by immunoSEQ multiplex PCR, and TCRdb holds only the in-frame ones, with some missing. The sample holds about 38,000 clones, approximately 90% seen once. Sequenced material: memory CD4+ T cells from PBMCs. These receptor sequences come from an adult with COVID-19.

The chain recombines TRBV19 with TRBJ1-3, with D perhaps matching TRBD1 (5 bases). This CDR3 spans 15 amino acids. Germline V gene data show CDR1 as LNHDA and CDR2 as SQIVND (reference sequence). The V gene lost 3 bases and the J gene lost 7 bases, with 16 bases spanning the gap. CDR3 in amino acids: CASSINPGHSNTIYF. The DNA for the CDR3 is TGTGCCAGTAGTATTAATCCAGGACACAGCAACACCATATATTTT.

The V call is TRBV7-2, the J call TRBJ2-5, with TRBD2 matching over 14 bases. Germline CDR1 reads SGHTA; CDR2 reads FQGNSA. Germline trimming cut 3 bases from V and 7 bases from J; bases unmatched to any gene: 7. The CDR3 sequence is 16 residues long. The CDR3: CASSFSTSGGEGTQYF. DNA of the CDR3: TGTGCCAGCAGCTTCTCGACTAGCGGGGGGGAAGGGACCCAGTACTTC.

V and J are TRBV14 and TRBJ2-1; 8 positions agree with TRBD2. The CDR3 consists of 14 residues. Germline V lookup: CDR1 SGHDN, CDR2 FVKESK. V was pared by 10 bases and J by 4 bases, with 9 bases of the junction left unmatched. The CDR3 DNA reads as TGTGCCACCCCCTTTCGGGGGGGTTACAATGAGCAGTTCTTC. Its protein is CATPFRGGYNEQFF.

Only one count was recorded for this clone. This sequence joins TRBV23-1 and TRBJ1-5; the D gene is possibly TRBD1 (6 bases). TRBV23-1 falls under the ORF class, with uncertain function. With 3 bases removed from V and 0 bases from J, the gap between germline ends came to 21 bases. The CDR3 is made up of 19 amino acids. CDR3 sequence reads: CASSHCKDSCFYSNQPQHF. The CDR3 DNA is TGCGCCAGCAGTCATTGCAAGGACAGCTGTTTCTATAGCAATCAGCCCCAGCATTTT.

The chain carries TRBV3-1 (or the pseudogene TRBV3-2) and TRBJ2-5; D not resolved. Germline V gene sequence: CDR1 LGHDT, CDR2 YNNKEL (reference sequence). V dropped 1 base and J dropped 4 bases, with 10 bases sitting between them. CDR3 size: 14 residues. The CDR3 protein is CASSQGSSGETQYF. The CDR3 bases are TGTGCCAGCAGCCAAGGGTCCTCTGGAGAGACCCAGTACTTC.

The V gene is TRBV5-6, the J gene TRBJ2-2, with 9 bases identical to TRBD1. Trimming cost V 3 bases and J 7 bases; bases outside gene matches: 7. Germline CDR1 reads SGHDT; CDR2 reads YYEEEE. The CDR3 length is 15 residues. CDR3: CASSSGTGRGGELFF. The CDR3 nucleotides read TGTGCCAGCAGCTCCGGGACAGGGAGGGGCGGGGAGCTGTTTTTT. The full variable domain, in which reference TRBV5-6 and TRBJ2-2 provide the parts outside the CDR3, is DAGVTQSPTHLIKTRGQQVTLRCSPKSGHDTVSWYQQALGQGPQFIFQYYEEEERQRGNFPDRFSGHQFPNYSSELNVNALLLGDSALYLCASSSGTGRGGELFFGEGSRLTVL.

The V call is TRBV14, the J call TRBJ1-4; TRBD1 matches at 8 bases. Trimming removed 5 bases from V and 8 bases from J; junction bases left unmatched: 10. The germline CDR1 and CDR2 sequences are SGHDN and FVKESK. The CDR3 is 15 residues long. In nucleotides, the CDR3 is TGTGCCAGCAGCTCTCAGGGGGCCGGGCGAGAAAAACTGTTTTTT. Protein: CASSSQGAGREKLFF.

The chain couples TRBV9 to TRBJ1-6; TRBD1 agrees at 9 bases. The V gene's germline CDR1 is SGDLS and CDR2 YYNGEE. The length of the CDR3 is 14 residues. Unmatched junction bases numbered 6, after V lost 4 bases and J lost 10 bases. This CDR3 is CASSLGTGTSPLHF. The CDR3 bases are TGTGCCAGCAGCCTCGGGACAGGGACCTCACCCCTCCACTTT.

This chain connects TRBV13 to TRBJ2-3; no definite D call. The CDR3 has 16 residues. With 5 bases removed from V and 0 bases from J, the gap between germline ends came to 15 bases. Germline-derived CDR1 and CDR2 are PRHDT and FYEKMQ (reference sequence). CDR3 nucleotide sequence: TGTGCCAGCAGCCCGATGTACGGTTCTAGCACAGATACGCAGTATTTT. Its protein product is CASSPMYGSSTDTQYF. Based on the CDR3 plus reference TRBV13 and TRBJ2-3, the full variable domain is AAGVIQSPRHLIKEKRETATLKCYPIPRHDTVYWYQQGPGQDPQFLISFYEKMQSDKGSIPDRFSAQQFSDYHSELNMSSLELGDSALYFCASSPMYGSSTDTQYFGPGTRLTVL.

This clone was seen just once. V and J are TRBV27 and TRBJ2-6; 9 bases are a match to TRBD1. Per the germline V gene, CDR1 is MNHEY and CDR2 is SMNVEV (reference sequence). V lost 5 bases, J lost 0 bases, and 5 bases stayed unmatched. This CDR3 is 17 amino acids long. CDR3 DNA: TGTGCCAGCAGTCCGACAGGGGGAGGCTCTGGGGCCAACGTCCTGACTTTC. It encodes CASSPTGGGSGANVLTF.

The chain joins TRBV5-1 to TRBJ1-2, with a tentative D call TRBD1 (5 bases). CDR1 SGHRS and CDR2 YFSETQ come from the germline V gene. The V end was cut by 0 bases, the J end by 8 bases, with 11 bases between. The CDR3 length is 13 residues. Written as DNA, the CDR3 is TGCGCCAGCAGCTTGGGACAGACGGAGGGCTACACCTTC. It yields the protein CASSLGQTEGYTF.

A remark on this clone: The junction does not match germline at one end; this may be a read error. The chain carries TRBV7-7 and TRBJ2-5; D not certain. The CDR3 spans 12 residues. Looked up from germline, CDR1 is SSHAT and CDR2 is FNYEAQ (reference sequence). The CDR3: CASSPVEETQYF. Here the CDR3 DNA reads TGTGCTAGCAGCCCCGTCGAAGAGACCCAGTACTTC.

V gene TRBV6-5 combines with J gene TRBJ1-5; no definite D call. Trimming left V 6 bases short and J 7 bases short, with 10 bases between. Germline V gives CDR1 MNHEY, CDR2 SVGAGI. This CDR3 has 12 amino acids. CDR3 nucleotide sequence: TGTGCCAGCAGCCCCTTGGGACAGCCCCAGCATTTT. Amino acids: CASSPLGQPQHF.

The J gene is TRBJ2-2, the V gene TRBV9; tentatively, D is TRBD1 (6 bases). V lost 3 bases and J lost 3, with 9 bases in between. Looked up from germline, CDR1 is SGDLS and CDR2 is YYNGEE. This CDR3 spans 14 amino acids. Written as DNA, the CDR3 is TGTGCCAGCAGCGAACAGGGACACACCGGGGAGCTGTTTTTT. Translating it yields CASSEQGHTGELFF.

V gene TRBV10-3 combines with J gene TRBJ1-1; the D gene is possibly TRBD1 (5 bases). The germline CDR1 and CDR2 sequences are ENHRY and SYGVKD. Trimming removed 6 bases from V and 0 bases from J, with 14 bases in between. This CDR3 contains 15 residues. As DNA, the CDR3 is TGTGCCATCAGAAGAGGAGTACAGGTGAACACTGAAGCTTTCTTT. It yields the protein CAIRRGVQVNTEAFF.

J is TRBJ2-1 and V is TRBV14, with TRBD1 as a possible D gene (6 bases). Germline values: CDR1 SGHDN, CDR2 FVKESK. The CDR3 runs to 11 residues. Trimming cost V 6 bases and J 7 bases, with 7 bases left between them. Here the CDR3 reads CASRDRNEQFF. Written as DNA, the CDR3 is TGTGCCAGCAGGGACAGAAATGAGCAGTTCTTC. Full variable domain (remainder filled in from reference TRBV14 and TRBJ2-1): EAGVTQFPSHSVIEKGQTVTLRCDPISGHDNLYWYRRVMGKEIKFLLHFVKESKQDESGMPNNRFLAERTGGTYSTLKVQPAELEDSGVYFCASRDRNEQFFGPGTRLTVL.

The chain joins TRBV15 to TRBJ1-4; D not certain. CDR3 size: 12 residues. The germline gives CDR1 LNHNV, CDR2 YYDKDF (reference sequence). The ends were cut back, 2 bases at V and 8 bases at J, with 6 bases in the middle. CDR3 protein: CATSRSQEKLFF. CDR3 DNA sequence: TGTGCCACCAGCAGAAGTCAGGAAAAACTGTTTTTT.

The chain combines TRBV30 with TRBJ1-6; the D gene is possibly TRBD1 (5 bases). V was cut by 5 bases and J by 6 bases, with 11 bases left in between. Germline values: CDR1 GTSNPN, CDR2 SVGIG (reference sequence). This CDR3 contains 13 residues. As DNA, the CDR3 is TGTGCCTGGGGGTTGGGGGTTAATTCACCCCTCCACTTT. The encoded protein is CAWGLGVNSPLHF. Supplemented by reference TRBV30 and TRBJ1-6, the full variable domain reads SQTIHQWPATLVQPVGSPLSLECTVEGTSNPNLYWYRQAAGRGLQLLFYSVGIGQISSEVPQNLSASRPQDRQFILSSKKLLLSDSGFYLCAWGLGVNSPLHFGNGTRLTVT.

The chain carries TRBV7-8 and TRBJ2-3; D remains ambiguous. Germline V gene data show CDR1 as SGHVS and CDR2 as FQNEAQ. V was clipped by 3 bases and J by 2 bases, with 9 bases between them. The CDR3 is made up of 14 amino acids. For the CDR3, the DNA is TGTGCCAGCAGCTTGGACGGCCACACAGATACGCAGTATTTT. Encoded protein: CASSLDGHTDTQYF. The full variable domain, with the rest looked up from reference TRBV7-8 and TRBJ2-3, is GAGVSQSPRYKVAKRGQDVALRCDPISGHVSLFWYQQALGQGPEFLTYFQNEAQLDKSGLPSDRFFAERPEGSVSTLKIQRTQQEDSAVYLCASSLDGHTDTQYFGPGTRLTVL.

V usage is TRBV11-3 and J usage is TRBJ2-2; D not certain. From germline, CDR1 is SGHNT and CDR2 YENEEA. This CDR3 region has 15 residues. The V end lost 2 bases, the J end lost 6 bases, and 13 bases lay between the germline ends. For the CDR3, the DNA is TGTGCCAGCAGCTTAAGAGCTTTTAGTTCCGGGGAGCTGTTTTTT. Its protein is CASSLRAFSSGELFF.

In DNA form, the CDR3 reads TGTGCCAGTAGTATGGGGACCCTTCAAGAGACCCAGTACTTC. Its translation: CASSMGTLQETQYF. V gene TRBV19 combines with J gene TRBJ2-5, with D perhaps TRBD1 or TRBD2 (5 bases each). V shed 3 bases and J shed 2 bases, with 10 bases lying between them. CDR3 size: 14 residues. CDR1 and CDR2 from the germline V gene are LNHDA and SQIVND (reference sequence).

The chain links TRBV6-5 to TRBJ1-5; D not certain. With 7 bases removed from V and 1 base from J, the gap between germline ends came to 5 bases. The CDR3 has 12 amino acids. Per the germline V gene, CDR1 is MNHEY and CDR2 is SVGAGI. CDR3 region: CASTNSNQPQHF. As DNA, the CDR3 is TGTGCCAGCACCAACAGCAATCAGCCCCAGCATTTT.

Concerning this clone itself: One end of the junction is discordant with germline, which a read error may explain. CDR3 sequence: CSYGGGLAF. CDR3 sequence (DNA): TGCAGCTACGGGGGGGGTCTCGCCTTC. The V gene is TRBV29-1, the J gene TRBJ1-2; tentative D call: TRBD1 (5 bases). Germline V CDR1 and CDR2: SQVTM, ANQGSEA. The CDR3 length is 9 residues.

The gene calls are TRBV7-2 and TRBJ1-6; 8 bases match TRBD1. Germline-derived CDR1 and CDR2 are SGHTA and FQGNSA. With V trimmed by 5 bases and J by 7 bases, 4 bases remained unmatched. This CDR3 has 14 amino acids. The CDR3 region has the DNA TGTGCCAGCAGCAACAGGACAGGGAATTCACCCCTCCACTTT. Translating gives CASSNRTGNSPLHF.

This chain links TRBV18 with TRBJ2-5; D unclear. The CDR3 is 16 residues long. Trimming removed 2 bases at V and 0 bases at J, with 13 bases between. Germline V lookup: CDR1 KGHSH, CDR2 LQKENI. The CDR3 sequence: CASSPSQAVNQETQYF. The CDR3 nucleotides are TGTGCCAGCTCACCATCGCAGGCCGTTAACCAAGAGACCCAGTACTTC.